These 2 T cell receptor beta chains came from one sample sequenced in a study of identical twins. TCRdb passed the 5' RACE reads through MiXCR, listing each CDR3 protein once. The table records 690,000 or so distinct CDR3 sequences, about 9.4% of them present only once. These data also formed part of another study, on yellow fever vaccine responses in identical twins.

The sample was PBMCs. These receptors were taken from a woman between 18 and 30 years old in good health.

This clonotype occurred a few times. The chain couples TRBV12-3 or TRBV12-4 to TRBJ1-6; 8 bases are shared with TRBD1. The CDR3 is 14 amino acids. Trimming cost V 7 bases and J 11 bases; bases outside gene matches: 10. DNA for the CDR3: TGTGCCAGCATGGTCCGGACAGGGAACCCACCCCTCCACTTT. It specifies CASMVRTGNPPLHF.

The V gene is TRBV21-1, the J gene TRBJ2-6; the DNA was not compared with TRBD2, the D call given in the table. TRBV21-1 is recorded as a pseudogene. The CDR3 totals 19 residues. CDR3 residues: CASSTSPGDSSSGANVLTF. The CDR3 DNA sequence: TGTGCCAGCAGCACCTCCCCCGGGGACTCGAGCTCTGGGGCCAACGTCCTGACTTTC.